This T cell receptor beta chain was sequenced in a study of T cells in Graves' hyperthyroidism and ophthalmopathy. Amplification of TCR beta CDR3 regions was performed using RNA transcripts as template. Researchers ran a first-round RT-PCR on the TCR CDR3 using the HTBI primer set. Via MiXCR, TCRdb re-called the multiplex PCR reads, giving one row per CDR3 protein. The data show 750,000 to 950,000 distinct CDR3 sequences, 38% seen once. Lactation, pregnancy, other autoimmune disease or uncontrolled infection excluded patients. Fresh peripheral blood, roughly 9.6 ml, was the source of the PBMCs. This CDR3 has 12 amino acids. In germline, CDR1 is SNHLY, CDR2 FYNNEI. Trimming shortened V by 4 bases and J by 4 bases, and 5 bases separated the two germline ends. Regarding the study as a whole: In validation, the model predicted ophthalmopathy. These predictions came a median roughly six months before onset.

This clonotype was seen many times. Its antigen is undetermined. This receptor was obtained from a man between 18 and 35 years old with Graves' hyperthyroidism. This chain joins TRBV2 and TRBJ1-5; no reliable D call. Sequencing was done on a sample of blood. The CDR3 reads CASSGWNQPQHF. In nucleotides, the CDR3 is TGTGCCAGCAGTGGTTGGAATCAGCCCCAGCATTTT.